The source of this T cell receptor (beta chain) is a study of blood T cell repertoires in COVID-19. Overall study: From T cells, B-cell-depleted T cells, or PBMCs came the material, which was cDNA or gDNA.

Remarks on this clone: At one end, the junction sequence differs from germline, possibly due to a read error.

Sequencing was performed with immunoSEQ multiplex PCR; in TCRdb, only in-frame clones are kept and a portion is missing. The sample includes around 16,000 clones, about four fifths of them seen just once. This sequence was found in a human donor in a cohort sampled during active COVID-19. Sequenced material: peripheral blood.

The CDR3 loop reads CARSGGGGIYEQYF. The CDR3 bases are TGCGCCCGCAGTGGTGGGGGGGGGATTTACGAGCAGTACTTC. The chain links TRBV5-4 to TRBJ2-7; 7 bases agree with TRBD2. Germline loops: CDR1 SGHNT, CDR2 YYREEE (reference sequence). There are 14 residues in the CDR3.